The rows below give T cell receptor beta chains drawn from one sample of a study of breast tumors, draining lymph nodes, adjacent tissues. From the multiplex PCR reads, TCRdb called clonotypes with MiXCR, one entry per CDR3 protein. The data hold about 130,000 distinct CDR3 sequences, with 21% observed a single time. The sequenced sample consisted of axillary lymph node tissue. Source of these receptors: a female donor with breast cancer. Some clones in this sample may be carry-over from other donors' samples. CDR3s include the opening cysteine and the closing phenylalanine or tryptophan. D genes are given only for firm matches. Rows may omit the clone size; those that give it use once, few, many or a size class.

CASSYSRYGANVLTF	TGTGCCAGCAGTTACTCTCGTTACGGGGCCAACGTCCTGACTTTC	NA	many	TRBV6-5	TRBJ2-6
CASSHIPGELFF	TGTGCCAGCAGCCACATCCCCGGGGAGCTGTTTTTT	NA	many	TRBV14	TRBJ2-2
CASSLGGAGNEQFF	TGTGCCAGCAGCTTGGGGGGCGCTGGTAATGAGCAGTTCTTC	NA	many	TRBV7-6	TRBJ2-1
CASSLDGGGCNEQFF	TGTGCCAGCAGCTTAGACGGGGGGGGGTGTAACGAGCAGTTCTTC	TRBD2	NA	TRBV11-3	TRBJ2-1
CAWSVRATGYEKLFF	TGTGCCTGGAGTGTACGGGCTACGGGGTATGAAAAACTGTTTTTT	NA	many	TRBV30	TRBJ1-4
CAWSVGQNYGYTF	TGTGCCTGGAGTGTCGGGCAGAACTATGGCTACACCTTC	NA	many	TRBV30	TRBJ1-2
CASSPLVLLGETQYF	TGTGCCAGCAGTCCCCTAGTTCTACTCGGAGAGACCCAGTACTTC	NA	NA	TRBV6-2/TRBV6-3	TRBJ2-5
CASSLGRGAPDTQYF	TGTGCCAGCAGCTTAGGCAGGGGAGCCCCAGATACGCAGTATTTT	NA	many	TRBV13	TRBJ2-3
CASSLLSGGEMSSYNEQFF	TGTGCCAGCAGTTTATTGTCTGGCGGAGAAATGAGCTCCTACAATGAGCAGTTCTTC	NA	NA	TRBV27	TRBJ2-1
CASTRGPDTDTQYF	TGTGCCAGCACCCGGGGACCTGACACAGATACGCAGTATTTT	NA	NA	TRBV11-2	TRBJ2-3